The T cell receptor (beta chain) described here comes from a study of shared clonotypes between healthy human individuals. TCRdb keeps only in-frame clones here, not all; method: immunoSEQ multiplex PCR. The table has under 1,100,000 clones, about 74% seen once. This CDR3 is built from 18 residues. Germline V gives CDR1 SGDLS, CDR2 YYNGEE. With 4 bases clipped from V and 4 bases from J, the junction kept 14 bases outside the gene matches. The source of this sequence is a man aged 18 to 29 in good health. V and J are TRBV9 and TRBJ2-5; 12 bases map to TRBD1. Sequencing used memory CD4+ T cells sorted from blood. The subset: CD45RA-negative fraction. CDR3 protein: CASSTGTGGAGRGETQYF. The CDR3 bases are TGTGCCAGCAGCACCGGGACAGGGGGCGCGGGACGGGGAGAGACCCAGTACTTC.